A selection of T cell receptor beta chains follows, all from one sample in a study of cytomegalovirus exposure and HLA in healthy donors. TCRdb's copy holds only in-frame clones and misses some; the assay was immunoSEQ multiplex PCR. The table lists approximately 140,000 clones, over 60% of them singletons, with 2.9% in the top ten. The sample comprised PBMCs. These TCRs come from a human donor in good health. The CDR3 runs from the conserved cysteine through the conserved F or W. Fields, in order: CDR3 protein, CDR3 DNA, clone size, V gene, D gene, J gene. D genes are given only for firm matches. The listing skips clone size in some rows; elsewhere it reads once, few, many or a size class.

cdr3_aa: CASSFLPDTEAFF
cdr3_nt: TGTGCCAGCAGTTTTCTTCCAGACACTGAAGCTTTCTTT
clone_size: -
v_call: TRBV28
d_call: -
j_call: TRBJ1-1

cdr3_aa: CASSERGLQGRGVYF
cdr3_nt: TGTGCCAGCAGTGAAAGGGGCCTTCAAGGCAGGGGGGTTTACTTC
clone_size: once
v_call: TRBV25-1
d_call: -
j_call: TRBJ2-7

cdr3_aa: CASSWDSYTEAFF
cdr3_nt: TGCGCCAGCAGCTGGGACAGCTACACTGAAGCTTTCTTT
clone_size: -
v_call: TRBV5-1
d_call: TRBD1
j_call: TRBJ1-1

cdr3_aa: CASSQVTGTGRRLSGNTIYF
cdr3_nt: TGCGCCAGCAGCCAAGTGACCGGGACAGGGCGTCGTTTATCCGGAAACACCATATATTTT
clone_size: -
v_call: TRBV4-1
d_call: TRBD1
j_call: TRBJ1-3

cdr3_aa: CASSESGSRSYGYTF
cdr3_nt: TGTGCCAGCAGTGAGTCGGGGAGTCGGAGCTATGGCTACACCTTC
clone_size: -
v_call: TRBV6-4
d_call: -
j_call: TRBJ1-2

cdr3_aa: CASGPGWEQYF
cdr3_nt: TGTGCCAGCGGTCCAGGGTGGGAGCAGTACTTC
clone_size: -
v_call: TRBV11-2
d_call: -
j_call: TRBJ2-7

cdr3_aa: CASSLPSGLTDTQYF
cdr3_nt: TGTGCCAGCAGTTTGCCTAGCGGACTCACAGATACGCAGTATTTT
clone_size: -
v_call: TRBV28
d_call: TRBD2
j_call: TRBJ2-3

cdr3_aa: CASSYPDRGRRQHF
cdr3_nt: TGTGCCAGCAGTTACCCGGACAGGGGCCGGCGCCAGCATTTT
clone_size: -
v_call: TRBV6-6
d_call: TRBD1
j_call: TRBJ1-5

cdr3_aa: CASSPRGVDGSPLHF
cdr3_nt: TGTGCCAGCAGTCCTCGGGGGGTTGATGGGTCACCCCTCCACTTT
clone_size: -
v_call: TRBV6-6
d_call: -
j_call: TRBJ1-6

cdr3_aa: CSVAGANTEAFF
cdr3_nt: TGCAGCGTTGCAGGGGCCAACACTGAAGCTTTCTTT
clone_size: -
v_call: TRBV29-1
d_call: -
j_call: TRBJ1-1

cdr3_aa: CASSAGTGRIYEQYF
cdr3_nt: TGTGCCAGCAGCGCCGGGACAGGGCGAATCTACGAGCAGTACTTC
clone_size: few
v_call: TRBV9
d_call: TRBD1
j_call: TRBJ2-7

cdr3_aa: CASRRDRTSNQPQHF
cdr3_nt: TGTGCCAGCAGACGGGACAGGACAAGCAATCAGCCCCAGCATTTT
clone_size: -
v_call: TRBV2
d_call: TRBD1
j_call: TRBJ1-5

cdr3_aa: CASSLGTGGRIF
cdr3_nt: TGCGCCAGCAGCTTGGGGACAGGGGGCAGGATCTTC
clone_size: -
v_call: TRBV5-1
d_call: TRBD1
j_call: TRBJ2-1

cdr3_aa: CASSPPTVDGYTF
cdr3_nt: TGTGCCAGCAGCCCCCCGACAGTGGATGGCTACACCTTC
clone_size: few
v_call: TRBV7-9
d_call: -
j_call: TRBJ1-2

cdr3_aa: CAISEKQVQETQYF
cdr3_nt: TGTGCCATCAGTGAGAAACAGGTCCAAGAGACCCAGTACTTC
clone_size: -
v_call: TRBV10-3
d_call: -
j_call: TRBJ2-5

cdr3_aa: CASSAGGNTEAFF
cdr3_nt: TGTGCCAGCAGCGCAGGGGGGAACACTGAAGCTTTCTTT
clone_size: -
v_call: TRBV5-4
d_call: TRBD1
j_call: TRBJ1-1

cdr3_aa: CASSMGLAGADTQYF
cdr3_nt: TGTGCCAGCAGCATGGGACTAGCGGGAGCAGATACGCAGTATTTT
clone_size: -
v_call: TRBV7-7
d_call: TRBD2
j_call: TRBJ2-3

cdr3_aa: CASSGQGTEAFF
cdr3_nt: TGTGCCAGTAGTGGACAGGGAACTGAAGCTTTCTTT
clone_size: -
v_call: TRBV19
d_call: TRBD1
j_call: TRBJ1-1

cdr3_aa: CASSSVAGGPLSYEQYF
cdr3_nt: TGTGCCAGCAGTTCCGTAGCGGGAGGTCCCCTCTCCTACGAGCAGTACTTC
clone_size: -
v_call: TRBV27
d_call: TRBD2
j_call: TRBJ2-7

cdr3_aa: CAWRAPGSNQPQHF
cdr3_nt: TGTGCCTGGAGAGCTCCGGGTAGCAATCAGCCCCAGCATTTT
clone_size: -
v_call: TRBV30
d_call: -
j_call: TRBJ1-5

cdr3_aa: CASGGQGTYEQYF
cdr3_nt: TGCGCCAGCGGGGGACAGGGAACGTACGAGCAGTACTTC
clone_size: -
v_call: TRBV23-1
d_call: TRBD1
j_call: TRBJ2-7

cdr3_aa: CASRTSGSYEQYF
cdr3_nt: TGTGCCAGCCGGACTAGCGGATCCTACGAGCAGTACTTC
clone_size: -
v_call: TRBV6-6
d_call: TRBD2
j_call: TRBJ2-7

cdr3_aa: CASGPGTGGRISAPLHF
cdr3_nt: TGTGCCAGCGGCCCCGGGACAGGGGGTAGAATATCGGCACCCCTCCACTTT
clone_size: -
v_call: TRBV5-4
d_call: TRBD1
j_call: TRBJ1-6

cdr3_aa: CASSEAIAIDTQYF
cdr3_nt: TGTGCCAGCAGCGAAGCGATAGCGATAGATACGCAGTATTTT
clone_size: once
v_call: TRBV7-2
d_call: -
j_call: TRBJ2-3

cdr3_aa: CASSELTGYQETQYF
cdr3_nt: TGTGCCAGCAGTGAACTGACAGGGTACCAAGAGACCCAGTACTTC
clone_size: -
v_call: TRBV25-1
d_call: TRBD1
j_call: TRBJ2-5

cdr3_aa: CASSVGLLLDNEQFF
cdr3_nt: TGTGCCAGCAGCGTAGGACTGCTTCTGGATAATGAGCAGTTCTTC
clone_size: -
v_call: TRBV9
d_call: -
j_call: TRBJ2-1

cdr3_aa: CASSPLRGNYGYTF
cdr3_nt: TGTGCCAGCAGCCCACTCAGGGGAAACTATGGCTACACCTTC
clone_size: -
v_call: TRBV7-2
d_call: -
j_call: TRBJ1-2

cdr3_aa: CASSLGDFYGYTF
cdr3_nt: TGTGCCAGCAGCTTAGGGGACTTCTATGGCTACACCTTC
clone_size: -
v_call: TRBV7-9
d_call: -
j_call: TRBJ1-2

cdr3_aa: CASSQVSLDTQYF
cdr3_nt: TGTGCCAGCAGCCAAGTAAGCCTAGATACGCAGTATTTT
clone_size: -
v_call: TRBV4-2
d_call: -
j_call: TRBJ2-3

cdr3_aa: CASSSPDRAVAEAFF
cdr3_nt: TGTGCCAGCAGCTCGCCGGACAGGGCGGTGGCTGAAGCTTTCTTT
clone_size: -
v_call: TRBV11-2
d_call: TRBD1
j_call: TRBJ1-1

cdr3_aa: CASSLGQGDGQYF
cdr3_nt: TGCGCCAGCAGCCTCGGACAGGGGGACGGGCAGTACTTC
clone_size: once
v_call: TRBV4-3
d_call: TRBD1
j_call: TRBJ2-7

cdr3_aa: CSSSRVIGTGDGETQYF
cdr3_nt: TGTTCCAGCAGCCGCGTCATAGGGACAGGGGACGGAGAGACCCAGTACTTC
clone_size: once
v_call: TRBV7-9
d_call: TRBD1
j_call: TRBJ2-5

cdr3_aa: CASSPRGDGGGGRGETQYF
cdr3_nt: TGTGCCAGCAGCCCTCGCGGGGACGGCGGGGGGGGTAGGGGTGAGACCCAGTACTTC
clone_size: -
v_call: TRBV11-2
d_call: TRBD2
j_call: TRBJ2-5

cdr3_aa: CASSSLGQGDSPLHF
cdr3_nt: TGTGCCAGCAGCTCACTTGGACAGGGTGACTCACCCCTCCACTTT
clone_size: -
v_call: TRBV14
d_call: TRBD1
j_call: TRBJ1-6

cdr3_aa: CSVRQGALPHEQYF
cdr3_nt: TGCAGCGTTAGACAGGGGGCGCTTCCCCACGAGCAGTACTTC
clone_size: -
v_call: TRBV29-1
d_call: TRBD1
j_call: TRBJ2-7

cdr3_aa: CASSIVAAGRYGYTF
cdr3_nt: TGTGCCAGTAGTATAGTCGCCGCGGGGAGATATGGCTACACCTTC
clone_size: few
v_call: TRBV19
d_call: -
j_call: TRBJ1-2

cdr3_aa: CASSLIGWGNQPQHF
cdr3_nt: TGTGCCAGCAGCTTGATCGGGTGGGGCAATCAGCCCCAGCATTTT
clone_size: -
v_call: TRBV7-2
d_call: -
j_call: TRBJ1-5

cdr3_aa: CASSDLGQGNEKLFF
cdr3_nt: TGTGCCAGCAGTGATTTGGGACAGGGGAATGAAAAACTGTTTTTT
clone_size: -
v_call: TRBV2
d_call: TRBD1
j_call: TRBJ1-4

cdr3_aa: CASSLTGLGGNTIYF
cdr3_nt: TGTGCCAGCAGTTTAACAGGGCTGGGAGGAAACACCATATATTTT
clone_size: -
v_call: TRBV27
d_call: -
j_call: TRBJ1-3

cdr3_aa: CAWSRTGNSPDTQYF
cdr3_nt: TGTGCCTGGAGTCGGACTGGCAATTCTCCAGATACGCAGTATTTT
clone_size: -
v_call: TRBV30
d_call: -
j_call: TRBJ2-3

cdr3_aa: CATARAGGATDTQYF
cdr3_nt: TGTGCCACCGCAAGGGCGGGAGGGGCCACAGATACGCAGTATTTT
clone_size: -
v_call: TRBV28
d_call: TRBD2
j_call: TRBJ2-3

cdr3_aa: CASSPGDARVEQYF
cdr3_nt: TGTGCCAGCAGCCCAGGGGACGCCCGGGTGGAGCAGTACTTC
clone_size: -
v_call: TRBV5-8
d_call: -
j_call: TRBJ2-7

cdr3_aa: CASSVDGGIRETQYF
cdr3_nt: TGTGCCAGCAGCGTAGACGGCGGGATTAGAGAGACCCAGTACTTC
clone_size: -
v_call: TRBV9
d_call: -
j_call: TRBJ2-5

cdr3_aa: CAWSAQQGGKAFF
cdr3_nt: TGTGCCTGGAGTGCCCAACAAGGGGGTAAAGCTTTCTTT
clone_size: few
v_call: TRBV30
d_call: -
j_call: TRBJ1-1

cdr3_aa: CASSNGLSTDTQYF
cdr3_nt: TGTGCCAGCAGCAATGGACTGAGCACAGATACGCAGTATTTT
clone_size: -
v_call: TRBV9
d_call: -
j_call: TRBJ2-3

cdr3_aa: CASSFHPSGRATDTQYF
cdr3_nt: TGTGCCAGCAGTTTCCACCCCAGCGGGAGAGCGACAGATACGCAGTATTTT
clone_size: -
v_call: TRBV27
d_call: TRBD2
j_call: TRBJ2-3

cdr3_aa: CASSQDLGTDTQYF
cdr3_nt: TGCGCCAGCAGCCAAGATCTCGGTACAGATACGCAGTATTTT
clone_size: few
v_call: TRBV4-3
d_call: -
j_call: TRBJ2-3

cdr3_aa: CAWSVGPGGSNSGNTIYF
cdr3_nt: TGTGCCTGGAGTGTAGGGCCAGGGGGCTCGAACTCTGGAAACACCATATATTTT
clone_size: -
v_call: TRBV30
d_call: TRBD1
j_call: TRBJ1-3

cdr3_aa: CASSQDVQGSYGYTF
cdr3_nt: TGTGCCAGCAGCCAAGATGTACAGGGCTCCTATGGCTACACCTTC
clone_size: few
v_call: TRBV4-2
d_call: -
j_call: TRBJ1-2

cdr3_aa: CASSLYRDYEQYF
cdr3_nt: TGTGCCAGCAGTTTATACAGGGACTACGAGCAGTACTTC
clone_size: -
v_call: TRBV28
d_call: -
j_call: TRBJ2-7